Shown below are 31 T cell receptor beta chains from a single sample sequenced in a study of T-cell reconstitution after alpha-beta-depleted transplantation in children. Preparation of the TCRbeta library was carried out with unique molecular identifiers. TCRdb re-derived calls from the PCR reads in MiXCR, one entry per CDR3 protein. This sample carries some 600,000 distinct CDR3 sequences, roughly 15% of them seen once, and the ten largest clones take 1.1%. The sample here was PBMCs from the stem cell graft donor, taken from the stem cell graft. The receptor source for this set is a human donor who donated a stem cell graft to a child with acute myeloid leukemia.

The chain couples TRBV6-1 to TRBJ2-5, with D hard to call. The CDR3 consists of 13 residues. Germline V gene lookup returns CDR1 MNHNS and CDR2 SASEGT. Trimming shortened V by 7 bases and J by 7 bases, and 16 bases separated the two germline ends. CDR3 sequence reads: CASIIRSEGTQYF. CDR3 sequence (DNA): TGTGCCAGCATCATACGGTCCGAAGGGACCCAGTACTTC.

The V call is TRBV20-1, the J call TRBJ1-2; 8 nucleotides match TRBD1. This CDR3 is 12 amino acids long. Trimming at V came to 7 bases and at J to 8 bases, leaving 9 bases not matched to a gene. The germline gives CDR1 DFQATT, CDR2 SNEGSKA (reference sequence). The CDR3 region is CSGHQGAKGYTF. The CDR3 DNA follows: TGCAGTGGTCATCAGGGGGCGAAGGGCTACACCTTC.

The chain is built from TRBV13 and TRBJ1-2, with D possibly being TRBD1 (5 bases). Germline CDR1 is PRHDT and CDR2 is FYEKMQ (reference sequence). CDR3 length equals 12 residues. V gave up 5 bases and J gave up 7 bases, with 11 bases separating them. The CDR3 DNA follows: TGTGCCAGCAGCGGGACCCCCTTTGGCTACACCTTC. Amino acid sequence: CASSGTPFGYTF.

CDR3 sequence (DNA): TGTGCCAGCAGTTTATCCGGGACTGGGGAAAAACTGTTTTTT. It encodes CASSLSGTGEKLFF. The chain has TRBV12-3 or TRBV12-4 and TRBJ1-4; D perhaps matches TRBD1 (5 bases). The CDR3 spans 14 residues. V was trimmed by 2 bases and J by 8 bases, leaving 12 bases between them.

The table lists this clonotype with a few counts. The chain employs TRBV15 and TRBJ2-1, with 9 nucleotides matching TRBD1. Germline V gene sequence: CDR1 LNHNV, CDR2 YYDKDF (reference sequence). This CDR3 has 16 residues. J was trimmed by 6 bases and V by 6 bases; bases with no gene match: 12. This chain's CDR3 is CATRESGTGSTNEQFF. The DNA of the CDR3 is TGTGCCACCAGGGAATCCGGGACAGGGTCCACCAATGAGCAGTTCTTC.

This chain links TRBV7-2 with TRBJ1-5; D unresolved. The CDR3 is made up of 14 amino acids. Trimming cost V 4 bases and J 1 base, with 8 bases left between them. The V gene's germline CDR1 is SGHTA and CDR2 FQGNSA. The CDR3 DNA reads as TGTGCCAGCAGCTCTGGTGCGAGCAATCAGCCCCAGCATTTT. Amino acid sequence: CASSSGASNQPQHF.

This clonotype came up many times. The V call is TRBV29-1, the J call TRBJ1-5, with 7 bases that match TRBD1. The ends lost 4 bases at V and 5 bases at J; junction bases unmatched: 5. CDR1 and CDR2 from the germline V gene are SQVTM and ANQGSEA. The length of the CDR3 is 13 residues. CDR3 coding DNA: TGCAGCGTTGGACAGGGAGGGCATCAGCCCCAGCATTTT. This translates into CSVGQGGHQPQHF.

Ten or more counts support this clonotype. This sequence joins TRBV20-1 and TRBJ2-5, with D tentatively TRBD1 or TRBD2 (5 bases each). There are 12 residues in the CDR3. The germline V and J ends were trimmed by 5 bases and 4 bases, with 11 bases remaining between them. The germline CDR1 and CDR2 sequences are DFQATT and SNEGSKA (reference sequence). CDR3: CSAPTGGETQYF. The DNA for the CDR3 is TGCAGTGCTCCAACAGGAGGAGAGACCCAGTACTTC.

This clonotype was observed a handful of times. The genes are TRBV5-6 and TRBJ1-1; D call uncertain. Germline CDR1 is SGHDT and CDR2 is YYEEEE. The CDR3 runs to 14 residues. V was clipped by 0 bases and J by 6 bases, with 12 bases between them. CDR3 residues: CASSLGFGVAEAFF. CDR3 DNA: TGTGCCAGCAGCTTGGGGTTCGGGGTTGCTGAAGCTTTCTTT.

This clonotype appeared many times. This sequence joins TRBV29-1 and TRBJ2-2; 7 positions agree with TRBD1. V was clipped by 6 bases and J by 0 bases; unmatched bases: 7. Germline lookup yields CDR1 SQVTM and CDR2 ANQGSEA. CDR3 length: 15 residues. The CDR3 loop reads CSVYRGLANTGELFF. The CDR3 DNA follows: TGCAGCGTCTACAGGGGCCTCGCGAACACCGGGGAGCTGTTTTTT.

V gene TRBV6-5 combines with J gene TRBJ1-2; D is unclear. Germline V CDR1 and CDR2: MNHEY, SVGAGI. The CDR3 length is 16 residues. V was cut by 2 bases and J by 1 base, with 14 bases left in between. CDR3 sequence: CASSYVAGRDNYGYTF. CDR3 sequence (DNA): TGTGCCAGCAGTTACGTTGCGGGGAGAGATAACTATGGCTACACCTTC.

There are many counts of this clonotype. The V and J genes are TRBV20-1 and TRBJ1-1, with a possible D match to TRBD1 (6 bases). This CDR3 is built from 14 residues. V lost 6 bases and J lost 6, with 20 bases in between. Per the germline V gene, CDR1 is DFQATT and CDR2 is SNEGSKA (reference sequence). This CDR3 is CSAHTGHPIAEAFF. The CDR3 DNA reads as TGCAGTGCGCACACGGGACACCCGATCGCTGAAGCTTTCTTT.

This clonotype was observed a handful of times. This chain links TRBV20-1 with TRBJ2-1; no reliable D call. The V end lost 0 bases, the J end lost 4 bases, and 10 bases lay between the germline ends. The CDR3 length is 14 residues. CDR1 DFQATT and CDR2 SNEGSKA come from the germline V gene (reference sequence). CDR3 sequence: CSARDWQRYNEQFF. The CDR3 DNA reads TGCAGTGCTAGAGATTGGCAACGATACAATGAGCAGTTCTTC.

This clonotype was seen ten or more times. The V call is TRBV5-1, the J call TRBJ2-3, with 12 bases that match TRBD2. J was trimmed by 2 bases and V by 7 bases; bases with no gene match: 5. The germline V gene encodes CDR1 SGHRS and CDR2 YFSETQ. There are 15 residues in the CDR3. Here the CDR3 reads CASQTSGGPTDTQYF. CDR3 coding DNA: TGCGCCAGCCAGACTAGCGGGGGCCCCACAGATACGCAGTATTTT.

This clonotype was recorded once. The DNA of the CDR3 is TGTGCCAGTATGGGGGACGAGCAGTACGTC. This translates into CASMGDEQYV. The V gene is TRBV2, the J gene TRBJ2-7; D tentatively fits TRBD1 or TRBD2 (5 bases each). The V gene's germline CDR1 is SNHLY and CDR2 FYNNEI. Trimming removed 9 bases at V and 5 bases at J, with 8 bases between. This CDR3 region has 10 residues.

Only a few counts were recorded for this clonotype. J is TRBJ2-7 and V is TRBV12-3 or TRBV12-4, with 8 bases matching TRBD1. The CDR3 contains 14 residues. The V segment lost 3 bases and the J segment 5 bases; nucleotides outside the gene matches: 6. The CDR3 nucleotides read TGTGCCAGCAGTTTTGGAGCAGGGGGCAACGAGCAGTACTTC. Amino acid sequence: CASSFGAGGNEQYF.

The sample holds many counts of this clonotype. The genes are TRBV20-1 and TRBJ1-2, with D perhaps TRBD1 (6 bases). The CDR3 extends over 12 amino acids. V lost 6 bases, J lost 4 bases, and 12 bases lay in between. Germline V lookup: CDR1 DFQATT, CDR2 SNEGSKA (reference sequence). CDR3 DNA: TGCAGTGCATGGACAGACTCCTATGGCTACACCTTC. Its protein is CSAWTDSYGYTF.

The table lists this clonotype with a few counts. The chain recombines TRBV20-1 with TRBJ2-3; maybe TRBD1 (6 bases). In germline, CDR1 is DFQATT, CDR2 SNEGSKA (reference sequence). The CDR3 spans 15 residues. V shed 6 bases and J shed 6 bases, with 22 bases lying between them. In DNA form, the CDR3 reads TGCAGTGCCCCACCGGTTTGGGGGCATCGTGATACGCAGTATTTT. This sequence encodes CSAPPVWGHRDTQYF.

The genes are TRBV5-1 and TRBJ2-2, with D unresolved. V was trimmed by 3 bases and J by 6 bases, leaving 12 bases between them. The CDR3 extends over 14 amino acids. Germline values: CDR1 SGHRS, CDR2 YFSETQ. CDR3 nucleotide sequence: TGCGCCAGCAGCTCCCCTCAGGCTGCCGGGGAGCTGTTTTTT. This gives the protein CASSSPQAAGELFF.

In this sample, this clonotype turned up many times. Here the CDR3 DNA reads TGTGCCAGCTTGAGTACCGACTATGGCTACACCTTC. It yields the protein CASLSTDYGYTF. V is TRBV12-3 or TRBV12-4 and J is TRBJ1-2, with D uncertain. With 8 bases removed from V and 3 bases from J, the gap between germline ends came to 10 bases. The CDR3 extends over 12 amino acids.

This clonotype was seen more than once but under ten times. This sequence joins TRBV7-2 and TRBJ2-2; 8 bases agree with TRBD1. CDR1 and CDR2 (germline): SGHTA, FQGNSA. The CDR3 runs to 16 residues. The V and J ends lost 3 bases and 7 bases, in that order; junction bases with no gene match: 10. The CDR3 loop reads CASSLNGQGVSGELFF. CDR3 nucleotide sequence: TGTGCCAGCAGCTTGAATGGACAGGGTGTGAGCGGGGAGCTGTTTTTT.

The sample holds a few counts of this clonotype. The DNA of the CDR3 is TGTGCCAGCAGACGGGACAGGCTCTCCTACGAGCAGTACTTC. Protein: CASRRDRLSYEQYF. This chain uses TRBV6-2 or TRBV6-3 with TRBJ2-7, with 8 bases aligning to TRBD1. Trimming removed 6 bases from V and 0 bases from J; junction bases left unmatched: 4. This CDR3 contains 14 residues. Germline lookup yields CDR1 MNHEY and CDR2 SVGEGT.

V usage is TRBV7-2 and J usage is TRBJ2-4, with D perhaps being TRBD1 or TRBD2 (6 bases each). V lost 4 bases to trimming and J lost 0 bases, with 16 bases between them. The CDR3 covers 17 residues. The germline V gene encodes CDR1 SGHTA and CDR2 FQGNSA. CDR3 sequence reads: CASSSGGGSLAKNIQYF. The CDR3 bases are TGTGCCAGCAGCTCCGGAGGGGGGAGCCTAGCCAAAAACATTCAGTACTTC.

The J gene is TRBJ2-5, the V gene TRBV28; D is undetermined. Germline-derived CDR1 and CDR2 are MDHEN and SYDVKM. V was clipped by 6 bases and J by 0 bases, with 8 bases between them. The CDR3 covers 13 residues. CDR3 loop: CASSHIDQETQYF. DNA for the CDR3: TGTGCCAGCAGCCATATAGACCAAGAGACCCAGTACTTC.

The chain employs TRBV7-8 and TRBJ2-7, with TRBD1 identical over 8 bases. The CDR3 extends over 17 amino acids. With V trimmed by 1 base and J by 0 bases, 8 bases remained unmatched. Germline V lookup: CDR1 SGHVS, CDR2 FQNEAQ. CDR3 residues: CASSLVPGTGPSYEQYF. The CDR3 bases are TGTGCCAGCAGCTTAGTACCCGGGACAGGACCCTCCTACGAGCAGTACTTC.

This clonotype has a handful of counts. The J gene is TRBJ1-1, the V gene TRBV7-3; D gene uncertain. CDR1 is SGHTA, CDR2 FQGTGA, per germline. The V gene lost 0 bases and the J gene lost 10 bases, with 12 bases spanning the gap. This CDR3 is built from 13 residues. CDR3 DNA: TGTGCCAGCAGCTTAACTCAGGTCGCCGGAGCTTTCTTT. It encodes CASSLTQVAGAFF.

The chain links TRBV21-1 to TRBJ2-7; the table names TRBD2, a call not compared with the DNA. TRBV21-1 is a documented pseudogene. This CDR3 region has 16 residues. CDR3 sequence: CASSKAGECPSYEQYV. The CDR3 DNA sequence: TGTGCCAGCAGCAAAGCGGGCGAGTGCCCTTCCTACGAGCAGTACGTC.

There are a few counts of this clonotype. V usage is TRBV20-1 and J usage is TRBJ2-3; D is unresolved. The CDR3 spans 11 residues. Trimming removed 6 bases from V and 7 bases from J, with 11 bases in between. Germline V gene data show CDR1 as DFQATT and CDR2 as SNEGSKA (reference sequence). The CDR3 protein is CSALSPNTQYF. CDR3 in DNA: TGCAGTGCCTTAAGCCCGAATACGCAGTATTTT.

Remarks on this clonotype: A much bigger clone sits one base away, suggesting this may be a read error. The chain carries TRBV20-1 and TRBJ2-3; no clear D. This CDR3 is 11 amino acids long. Germline V gene data show CDR1 as DFQATT and CDR2 as SNEGSKA (reference sequence). V lost 6 bases, J lost 8 bases, and 12 bases lay in between. CDR3 amino acids: CSASHRATQYF. CDR3 DNA: TGCAGTGCCTCGCACAGAGCTACGCAGTATTTT.

The rearrangement uses TRBV3-1 and TRBJ2-7, with TRBD2 matching over 9 bases. V dropped 1 base and J dropped 0; count of bases not matched to a gene: 1. The CDR3 is made up of 15 amino acids. The germline V gene has CDR1 LGHDT and CDR2 YNNKEL (reference sequence). The DNA for the CDR3 is TGTGCCAGCAGCCAAGGACTAGCGGCCTCCTACGAGCAGTACTTC. Translated, it gives CASSQGLAASYEQYF.

The V and J genes are TRBV4-3 and TRBJ1-3; 7 bases agree with TRBD1. V dropped 3 bases and J dropped 3; count of bases not matched to a gene: 8. Germline-derived CDR1 and CDR2 are LGHNA and YSLEER. This CDR3 region has 16 residues. The CDR3, as DNA: TGCGCCAGCAGCCAGGACACAGGGGCAGGTGGAAACACCATATATTTT. Its translation: CASSQDTGAGGNTIYF.